One T cell receptor (beta chain) is described in this entry. These data belong to a study of blood T cell repertoires in COVID-19. Study information: Samples taken during acute and convalescent COVID-19 were collected in the United States, Italy and Spain. From T cells, B-cell-depleted T cells, or PBMCs came the material, which was cDNA or gDNA.

Germline V gene lookup returns CDR1 MNHEY and CDR2 SVGAGI. The germline V and J ends were trimmed by 10 bases and 0 bases, with 11 bases remaining between them. CDR3 length: 13 amino acids. Per the authors' pipeline: Estimated nucleated cell counts came from reference gene primer amplification. Profiling relied on immunoSEQ multiplex PCR, and the TCRdb table lists in-frame clones only, not all of them. The D gene and trimming were derived from the DNA, and the V and J assignments and clone size from that table. This table has about 240,000 clones, around 86% appearing once. Sequenced input: peripheral blood. The chain recombines TRBV6-5 with TRBJ2-3; D is ambiguous. This TCR was sampled from an older man with acute or convalescent COVID-19. DNA for the CDR3: TGTGCCACCCAACAGCCTAGCACAGATACGCAGTATTTT. It is translated as CATQQPSTDTQYF.